The clone carrying this TCR beta chain was picked up one time. Its cognate antigen is unknown. The sample belongs to a study of Ad26.COV2.S vaccination and SARS-CoV-2 variants. Looking at the study overall: Once or twice, 56 days apart, Ad26.COV2.S was delivered intramuscularly.

The treatment was: over 15 received Ad26.COV2.S at low or high dose, single or two shots; roughly five received placebo; per-sample allocation not given. On day 63 after the first injection, vaccine and placebo recipients gave samples. Study outcomes and limitations: Following vaccination, spike-specific CD8+ and CD4+ T cell responses reportedly exhibited substantial breadth. It was found that vaccine and placebo recipients had similar non-spike TCR breadth.

TCRdb's copy holds only in-frame clones and misses some; the assay was immunoSEQ multiplex PCR. This table holds 410,000 or so clones, about 93% found once. CDR1 is LNHDA and CDR2 is SQIVND in the germline V gene (reference sequence). The ends lost 4 bases at V and 0 bases at J; junction bases unmatched: 2. This CDR3 contains 14 residues. This sample comprised peripheral blood, obtained in a trial of Ad26.COV2.S vaccine versus placebo. The sequence came from a person aged 18-60 years who received the Ad26.COV2.S COVID-19 vaccine or a placebo. The chain employs TRBV19 and TRBJ2-5, with TRBD1 matching 7 bases. Written as DNA, the CDR3 is TGTGCCAGTAGTACGACAGGGAACCAAGAGACCCAGTACTTC. This gives the protein CASSTTGNQETQYF.